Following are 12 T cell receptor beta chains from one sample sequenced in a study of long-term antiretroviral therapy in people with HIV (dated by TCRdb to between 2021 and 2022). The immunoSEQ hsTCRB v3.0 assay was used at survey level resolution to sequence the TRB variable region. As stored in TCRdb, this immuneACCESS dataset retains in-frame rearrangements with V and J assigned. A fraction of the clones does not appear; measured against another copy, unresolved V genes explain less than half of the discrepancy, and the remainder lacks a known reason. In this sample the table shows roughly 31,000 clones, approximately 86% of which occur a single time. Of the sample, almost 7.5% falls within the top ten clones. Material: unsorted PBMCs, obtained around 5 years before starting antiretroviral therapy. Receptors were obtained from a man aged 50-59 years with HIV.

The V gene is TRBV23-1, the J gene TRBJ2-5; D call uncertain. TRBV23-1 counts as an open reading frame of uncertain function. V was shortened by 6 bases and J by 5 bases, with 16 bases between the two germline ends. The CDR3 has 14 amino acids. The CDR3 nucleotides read TGCGCCAGCAGCCCCCCGGACGGAATGGAGACCCAGTACTTC. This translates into CASSPPDGMETQYF.

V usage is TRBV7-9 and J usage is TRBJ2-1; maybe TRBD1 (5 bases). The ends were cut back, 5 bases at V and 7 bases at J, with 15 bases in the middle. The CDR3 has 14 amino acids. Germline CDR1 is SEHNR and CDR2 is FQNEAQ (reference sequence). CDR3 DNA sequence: TGTGCCAGCAGCGAAGGCAGGGTTTGGAATGAGCAGTTCTTC. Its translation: CASSEGRVWNEQFF.

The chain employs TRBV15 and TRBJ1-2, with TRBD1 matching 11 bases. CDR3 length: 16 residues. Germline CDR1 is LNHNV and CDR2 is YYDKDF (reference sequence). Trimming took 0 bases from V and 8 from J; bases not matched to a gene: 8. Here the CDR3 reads CATSRDKRTGGNGYTF. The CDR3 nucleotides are TGTGCCACCAGCAGAGATAAGAGGACAGGGGGCAACGGCTACACCTTC.

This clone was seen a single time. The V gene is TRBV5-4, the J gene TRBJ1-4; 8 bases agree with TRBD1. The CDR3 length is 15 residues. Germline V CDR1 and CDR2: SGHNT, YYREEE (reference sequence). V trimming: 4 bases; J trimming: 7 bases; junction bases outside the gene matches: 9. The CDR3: CASSDLRTGTEKLFF. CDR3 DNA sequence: TGTGCCAGCAGCGACCTCCGGACAGGGACTGAAAAACTGTTTTTT.

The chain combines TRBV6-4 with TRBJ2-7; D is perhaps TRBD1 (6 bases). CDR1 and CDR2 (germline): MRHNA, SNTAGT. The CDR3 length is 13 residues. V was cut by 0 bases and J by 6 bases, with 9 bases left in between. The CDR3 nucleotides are TGTGCCAGCAGTGACTCTCTAGGGGGCGAGCAGTACTTC. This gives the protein CASSDSLGGEQYF.

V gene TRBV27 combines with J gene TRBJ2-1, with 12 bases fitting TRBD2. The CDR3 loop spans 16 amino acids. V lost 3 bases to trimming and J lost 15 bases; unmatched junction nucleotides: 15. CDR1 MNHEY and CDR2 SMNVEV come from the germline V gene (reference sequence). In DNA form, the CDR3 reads TGTGCCAGCAGTTTGCCCCTCGGGCTAGCGGGAGGGCTACTGTTCTTC. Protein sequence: CASSLPLGLAGGLLFF.

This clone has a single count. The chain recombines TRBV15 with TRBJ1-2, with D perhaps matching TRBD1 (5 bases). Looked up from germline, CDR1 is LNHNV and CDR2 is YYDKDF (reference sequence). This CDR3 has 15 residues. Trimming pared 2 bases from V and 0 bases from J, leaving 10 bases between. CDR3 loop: CATSRPGIPNYGYTF. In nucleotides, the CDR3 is TGTGCCACCAGCAGACCAGGGATTCCTAACTATGGCTACACCTTC.

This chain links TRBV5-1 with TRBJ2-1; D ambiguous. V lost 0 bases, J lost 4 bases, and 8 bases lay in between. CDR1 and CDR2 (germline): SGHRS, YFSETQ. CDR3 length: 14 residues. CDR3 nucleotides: TGCGCCAGCAGCTTGGTGGCGGAATACAATGAGCAGTTCTTC. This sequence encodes CASSLVAEYNEQFF.

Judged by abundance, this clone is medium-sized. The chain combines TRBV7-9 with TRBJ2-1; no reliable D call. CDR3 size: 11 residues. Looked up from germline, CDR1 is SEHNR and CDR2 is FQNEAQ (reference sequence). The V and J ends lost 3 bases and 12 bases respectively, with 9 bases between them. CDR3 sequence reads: CASSLTIWQFF. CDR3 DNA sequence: TGTGCCAGCAGCTTGACCATCTGGCAGTTCTTC.

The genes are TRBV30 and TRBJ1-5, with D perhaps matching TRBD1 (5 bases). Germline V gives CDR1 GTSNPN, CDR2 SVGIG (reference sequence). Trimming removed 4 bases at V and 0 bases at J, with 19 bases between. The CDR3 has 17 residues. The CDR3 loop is CAWNGPQTEYSNQPQHF. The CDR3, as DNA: TGTGCCTGGAACGGCCCCCAGACAGAATATAGCAATCAGCCCCAGCATTTT.

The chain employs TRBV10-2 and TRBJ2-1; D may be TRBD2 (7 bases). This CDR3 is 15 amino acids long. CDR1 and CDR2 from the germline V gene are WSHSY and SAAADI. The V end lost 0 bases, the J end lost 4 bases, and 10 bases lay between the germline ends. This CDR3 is CASSESGRGYNEQFF. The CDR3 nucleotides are TGCGCCAGCAGTGAGTCTGGGAGGGGGTACAATGAGCAGTTCTTC.

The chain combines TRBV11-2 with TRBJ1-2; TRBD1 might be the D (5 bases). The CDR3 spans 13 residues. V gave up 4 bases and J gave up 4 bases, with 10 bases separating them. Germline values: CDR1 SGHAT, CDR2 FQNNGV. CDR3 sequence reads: CASSSGPAYGYTF. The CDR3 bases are TGTGCCAGCAGCTCGGGACCGGCCTATGGCTACACCTTC.